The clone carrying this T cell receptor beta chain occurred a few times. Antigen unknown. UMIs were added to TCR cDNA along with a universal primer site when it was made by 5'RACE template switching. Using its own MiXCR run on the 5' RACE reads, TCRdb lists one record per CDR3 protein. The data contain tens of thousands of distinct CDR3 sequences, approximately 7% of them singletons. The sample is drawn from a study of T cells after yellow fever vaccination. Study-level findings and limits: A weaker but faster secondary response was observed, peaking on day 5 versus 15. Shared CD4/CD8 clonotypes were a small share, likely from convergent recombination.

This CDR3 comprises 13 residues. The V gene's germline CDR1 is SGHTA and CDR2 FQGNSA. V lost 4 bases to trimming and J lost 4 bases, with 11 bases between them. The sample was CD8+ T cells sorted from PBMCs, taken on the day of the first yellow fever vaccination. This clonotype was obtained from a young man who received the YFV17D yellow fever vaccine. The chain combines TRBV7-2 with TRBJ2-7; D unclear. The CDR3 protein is CASSSSRNYEQYV. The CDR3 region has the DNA TGTGCCAGCAGCTCGTCGAGGAATTACGAGCAGTACGTC.